This TCR beta chain comes out of a study of regulatory T cells in long-lasting Graves disease. Time point reported: newly diagnosed GD, antithyroid drugs for less than 3 months. Scientists built the TCR library using RNA that was extracted from PBMCs. Criteria from the American Thyroid Association guidelines were applied to diagnose Graves' disease. Tubes containing EDTA received approximately 8.7 milliliters of drawn peripheral blood. Through Arm-PCR of CDR3 regions and iRepertoire HTBI primers, TCR beta libraries were built. TCRdb re-called the multiplex PCR reads through MiXCR, storing one row per CDR3 protein. The data show hundreds of thousands of distinct CDR3 sequences, with roughly 13% seen just once and approximately 9.3% held by the top ten. This clonotype was observed a few times. The CDR3 runs to 17 residues. Germline values: CDR1 SGHNT, CDR2 YENEEA. Trimming took 3 bases from V and 11 from J; bases not matched to a gene: 16.

The data were also submitted as part of a second study, on T cells in Graves' hyperthyroidism and ophthalmopathy. As that report states: HTBI primers were employed in a first-round RT-PCR of the TCR CDR3.

The clonotype comes from a man between 25 and 39 years old with Graves disease. The chain employs TRBV11-3 and TRBJ2-3, with TRBD2 identical over 11 bases. The source was peripheral blood mononuclear cells (PBMCs), collected at new diagnosis, from a patient treated with antithyroid drugs. CDR3 in amino acids: CASSLEFGTSGHGRQYF. CDR3 coding DNA: TGTGCCAGCAGCTTGGAATTCGGGACTAGCGGACATGGGAGGCAGTATTTT.